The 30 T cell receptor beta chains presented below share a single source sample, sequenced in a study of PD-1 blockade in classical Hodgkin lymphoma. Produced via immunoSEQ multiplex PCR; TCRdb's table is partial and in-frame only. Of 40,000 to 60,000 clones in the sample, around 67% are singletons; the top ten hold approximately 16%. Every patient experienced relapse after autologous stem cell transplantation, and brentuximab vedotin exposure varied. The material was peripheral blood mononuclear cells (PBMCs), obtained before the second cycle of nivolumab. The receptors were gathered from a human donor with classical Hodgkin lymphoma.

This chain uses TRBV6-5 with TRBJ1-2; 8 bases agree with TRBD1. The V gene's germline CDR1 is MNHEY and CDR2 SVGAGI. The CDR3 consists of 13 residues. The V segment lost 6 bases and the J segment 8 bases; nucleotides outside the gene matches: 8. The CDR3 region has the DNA TGTGCCAGCAGCCCCGGACAGGGAGGCGGCTACACCTTC. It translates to CASSPGQGGGYTF.

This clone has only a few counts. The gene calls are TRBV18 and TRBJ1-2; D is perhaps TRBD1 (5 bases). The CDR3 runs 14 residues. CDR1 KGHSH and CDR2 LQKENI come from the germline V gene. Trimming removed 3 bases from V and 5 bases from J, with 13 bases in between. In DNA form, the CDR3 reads TGTGCCAGCTCACCCACGGGGACGAGGTATGGCTACACCTTC. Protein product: CASSPTGTRYGYTF.

In DNA form, the CDR3 reads TGTGCCAGCTCACCACCCCTCGGGACCCGGAACACTGAAGCTTTCTTT. Its translation: CASSPPLGTRNTEAFF. This chain joins TRBV18 and TRBJ1-1, with D possibly TRBD1 on 5 matching bases. The CDR3 sequence is 16 residues long. Trimming left V 0 bases short and J 1 base short, with 12 bases between. CDR1 is KGHSH, CDR2 LQKENI, per germline.

CDR3 protein: CASSFTTGDGYTF. CDR3 DNA: TGTGCCAGCAGCTTTACGACAGGGGATGGCTACACCTTC. The V and J genes are TRBV7-8 and TRBJ1-2, with TRBD1 matching over 8 bases. The CDR3 runs to 13 residues. Losses at the gene ends were 3 bases for V and 6 bases for J; bases not matched to a gene: 3. Germline loops: CDR1 SGHVS, CDR2 FQNEAQ.

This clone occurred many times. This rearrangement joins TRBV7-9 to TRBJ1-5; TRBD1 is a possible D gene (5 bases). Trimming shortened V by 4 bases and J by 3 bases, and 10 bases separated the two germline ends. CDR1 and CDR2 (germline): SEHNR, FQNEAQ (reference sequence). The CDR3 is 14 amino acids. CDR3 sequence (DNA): TGTGCCAGCAGCTCGACAGATGCCAATCAGCCCCAGCATTTT. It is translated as CASSSTDANQPQHF.

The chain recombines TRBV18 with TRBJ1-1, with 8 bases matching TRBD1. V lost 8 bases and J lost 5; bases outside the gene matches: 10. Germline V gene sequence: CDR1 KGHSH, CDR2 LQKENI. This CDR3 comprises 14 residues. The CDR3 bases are TGTGCCAGCCTCAGGGGGCGTCAGTCTACTGAAGCTTTCTTT. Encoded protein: CASLRGRQSTEAFF. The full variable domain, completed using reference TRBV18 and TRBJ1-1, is NAGVMQNPRHLVRRRGQEARLRCSPMKGHSHVYWYRQLPEEGLKFMVYLQKENIIDESGMPKERFSAEFPKEGPSILRIQQVVRGDSAAYFCASLRGRQSTEAFFGQGTRLTVV.

The CDR3 region is CASGGQIEAFF. The CDR3 DNA is TGTGCCAGCGGGGGGCAGATTGAAGCTTTCTTT. The V and J genes are TRBV7-3 and TRBJ1-1; perhaps TRBD1 as D (6 bases). Looked up from germline, CDR1 is SGHTA and CDR2 is FQGTGA. V was clipped by 8 bases and J by 7 bases, with 11 bases between them. This CDR3 comprises 11 residues. The variable domain in full, with the rest retrieved from reference TRBV7-3 and TRBJ1-1, is GAGVSQTPSNKVTEKGKYVELRCDPISGHTALYWYRQSLGQGPEFLIYFQGTGAADDSGLPNDRFFAVRPEGSVSTLKIQRTERGDSAVYLCASGGQIEAFFGQGTRLTVV.

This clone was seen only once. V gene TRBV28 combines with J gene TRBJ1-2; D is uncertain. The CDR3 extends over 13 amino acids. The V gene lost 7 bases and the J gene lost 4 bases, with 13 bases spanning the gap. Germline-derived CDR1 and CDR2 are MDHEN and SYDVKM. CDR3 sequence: CASTNTAAYGYTF. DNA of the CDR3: TGTGCCAGCACCAATACAGCAGCCTATGGCTACACCTTC.

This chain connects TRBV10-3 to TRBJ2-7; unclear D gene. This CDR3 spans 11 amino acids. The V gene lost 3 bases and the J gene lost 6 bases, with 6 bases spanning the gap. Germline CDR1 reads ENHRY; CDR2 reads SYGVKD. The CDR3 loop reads CAISDAGEQYF. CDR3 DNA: TGTGCCATCAGTGACGCAGGCGAGCAGTACTTC.

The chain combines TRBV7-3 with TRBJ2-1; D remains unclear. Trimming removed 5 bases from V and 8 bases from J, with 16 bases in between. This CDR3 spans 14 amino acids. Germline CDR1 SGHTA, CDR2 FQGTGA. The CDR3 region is CASSAMGSGYEQFF. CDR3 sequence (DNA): TGTGCCAGCAGCGCGATGGGTAGTGGGTATGAGCAGTTCTTC.

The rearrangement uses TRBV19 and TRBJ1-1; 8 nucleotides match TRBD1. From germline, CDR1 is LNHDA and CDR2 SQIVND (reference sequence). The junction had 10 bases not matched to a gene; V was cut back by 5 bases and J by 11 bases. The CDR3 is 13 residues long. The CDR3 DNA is TGTGCCAGTAGTTCCGACAGGGGTTCGGGGGCTTTCTTT. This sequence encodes CASSSDRGSGAFF.

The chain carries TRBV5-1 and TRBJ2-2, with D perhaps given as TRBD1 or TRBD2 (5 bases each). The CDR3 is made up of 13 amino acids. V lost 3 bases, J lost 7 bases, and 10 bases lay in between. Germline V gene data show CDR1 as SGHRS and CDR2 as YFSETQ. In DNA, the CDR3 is TGCGCCAGCAGCTCGGGGCTTTACGGGGAGCTGTTTTTT. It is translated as CASSSGLYGELFF.

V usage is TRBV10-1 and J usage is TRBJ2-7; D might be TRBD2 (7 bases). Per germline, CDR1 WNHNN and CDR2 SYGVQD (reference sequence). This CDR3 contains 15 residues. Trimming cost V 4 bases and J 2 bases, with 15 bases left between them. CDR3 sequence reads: CASSVIAGDTYEQYF. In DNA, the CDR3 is TGCGCCAGCAGTGTGATCGCGGGGGACACCTACGAGCAGTACTTC.

In DNA, the CDR3 is TGCGCCAGCAGCCGAGGGACAGGGGGCTTGGACACTGAAGCTTTCTTT. It is translated as CASSRGTGGLDTEAFF. V gene TRBV4-1 combines with J gene TRBJ1-1; 12 nucleotides line up with TRBD1. This CDR3 spans 16 amino acids. CDR1 MGHRA and CDR2 YSYEKL come from the germline V gene. V gave up 4 bases and J gave up 3 bases; unmatched junction bases: 6.

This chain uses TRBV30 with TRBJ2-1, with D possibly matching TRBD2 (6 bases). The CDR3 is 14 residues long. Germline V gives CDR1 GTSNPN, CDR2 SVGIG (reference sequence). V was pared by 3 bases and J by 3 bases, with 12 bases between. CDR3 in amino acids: CAWRRRLGYNEQFF. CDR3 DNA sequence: TGTGCCTGGAGGAGGAGACTAGGCTACAATGAGCAGTTCTTC.

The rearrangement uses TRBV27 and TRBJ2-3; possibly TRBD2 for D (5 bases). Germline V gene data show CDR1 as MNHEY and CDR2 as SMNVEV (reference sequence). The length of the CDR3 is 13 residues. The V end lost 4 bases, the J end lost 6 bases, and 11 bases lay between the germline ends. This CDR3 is CASSYQPSDTQYF. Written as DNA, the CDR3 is TGTGCCAGCAGTTACCAACCTAGCGATACGCAGTATTTT.

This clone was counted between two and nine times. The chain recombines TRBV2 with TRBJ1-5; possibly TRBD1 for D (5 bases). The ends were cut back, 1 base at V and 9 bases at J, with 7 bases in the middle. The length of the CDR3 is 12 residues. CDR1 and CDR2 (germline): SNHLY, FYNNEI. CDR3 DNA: TGTGCCAGCAGTGAAGGTGGGGGGCCCCAGCATTTT. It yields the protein CASSEGGGPQHF.

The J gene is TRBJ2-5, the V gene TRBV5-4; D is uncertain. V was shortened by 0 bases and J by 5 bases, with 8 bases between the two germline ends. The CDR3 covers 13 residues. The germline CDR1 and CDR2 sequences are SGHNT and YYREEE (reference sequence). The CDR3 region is CASSLATHETQYF. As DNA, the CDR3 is TGTGCCAGCAGCTTGGCAACACACGAGACCCAGTACTTC.

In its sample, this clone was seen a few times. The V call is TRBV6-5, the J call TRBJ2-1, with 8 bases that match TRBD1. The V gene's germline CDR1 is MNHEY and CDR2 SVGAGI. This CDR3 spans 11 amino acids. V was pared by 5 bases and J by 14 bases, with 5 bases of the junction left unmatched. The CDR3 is CASSGRTGKFF. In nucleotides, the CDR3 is TGTGCCAGCAGTGGCCGGACAGGGAAGTTCTTC.

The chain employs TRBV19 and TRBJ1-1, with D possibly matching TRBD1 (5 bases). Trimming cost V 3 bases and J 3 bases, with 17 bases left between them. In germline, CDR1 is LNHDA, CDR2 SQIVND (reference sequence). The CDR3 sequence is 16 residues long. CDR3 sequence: CASSIPYRRVDTEAFF. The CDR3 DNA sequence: TGTGCCAGTAGTATCCCCTACCGCAGGGTGGACACTGAAGCTTTCTTT.

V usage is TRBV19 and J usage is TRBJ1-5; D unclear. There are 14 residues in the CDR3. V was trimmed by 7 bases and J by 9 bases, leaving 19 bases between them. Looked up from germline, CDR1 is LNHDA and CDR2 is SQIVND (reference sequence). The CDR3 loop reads CASTPEGGGGPQHF. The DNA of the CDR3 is TGTGCCAGTACCCCGGAAGGAGGCGGAGGGCCCCAGCATTTT.

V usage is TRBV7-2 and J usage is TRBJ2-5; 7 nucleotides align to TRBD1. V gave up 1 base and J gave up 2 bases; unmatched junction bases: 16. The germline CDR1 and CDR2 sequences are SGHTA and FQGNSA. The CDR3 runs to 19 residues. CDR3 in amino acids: CASSLVTPHRGIGQETQYF. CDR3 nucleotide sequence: TGTGCCAGCAGCTTAGTAACCCCCCACAGGGGAATTGGGCAAGAGACCCAGTACTTC.

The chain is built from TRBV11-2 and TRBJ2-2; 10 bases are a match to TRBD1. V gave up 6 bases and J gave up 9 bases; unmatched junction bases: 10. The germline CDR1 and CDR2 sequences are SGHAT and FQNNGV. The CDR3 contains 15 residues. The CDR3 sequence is CASSRGQGDRRELFF. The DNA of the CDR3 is TGTGCCAGCAGTCGAGGACAGGGGGACCGCCGGGAGCTGTTTTTT.

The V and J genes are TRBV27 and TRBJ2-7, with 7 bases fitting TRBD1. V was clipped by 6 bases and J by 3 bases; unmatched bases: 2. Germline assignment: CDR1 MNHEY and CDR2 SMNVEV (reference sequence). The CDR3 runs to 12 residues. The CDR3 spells CASSDRDYEQYF. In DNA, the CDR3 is TGTGCCAGCAGCGACAGGGACTACGAGCAGTACTTC.

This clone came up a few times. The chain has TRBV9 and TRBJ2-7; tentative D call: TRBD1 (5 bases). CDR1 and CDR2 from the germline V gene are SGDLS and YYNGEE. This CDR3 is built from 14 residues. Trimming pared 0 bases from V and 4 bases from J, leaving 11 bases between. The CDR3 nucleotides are TGTGCCAGCAGCGTAGAACCAGCAGGGTACGAGCAGTACTTC. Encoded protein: CASSVEPAGYEQYF.

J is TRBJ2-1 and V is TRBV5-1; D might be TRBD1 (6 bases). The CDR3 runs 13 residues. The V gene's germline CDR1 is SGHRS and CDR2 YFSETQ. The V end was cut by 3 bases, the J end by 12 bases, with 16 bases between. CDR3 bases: TGCGCCAGCAGCTACGTTTCAGGGGTCGGGCAGTTCTTC. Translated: CASSYVSGVGQFF.

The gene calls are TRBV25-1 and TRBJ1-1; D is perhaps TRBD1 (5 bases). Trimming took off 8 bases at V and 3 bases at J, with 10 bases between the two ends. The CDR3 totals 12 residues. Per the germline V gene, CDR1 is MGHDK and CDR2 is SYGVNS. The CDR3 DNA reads TGTGCCAGCGCTGCAGGGTACACTGAAGCTTTCTTT. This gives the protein CASAAGYTEAFF.

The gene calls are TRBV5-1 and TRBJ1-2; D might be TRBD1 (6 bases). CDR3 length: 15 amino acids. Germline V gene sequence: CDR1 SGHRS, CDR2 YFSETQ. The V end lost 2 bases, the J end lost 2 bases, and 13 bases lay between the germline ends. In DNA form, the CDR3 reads TGCGCCAGCAGCTTTAACAGGGTGGAAAACTATGGCTACACCTTC. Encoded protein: CASSFNRVENYGYTF.

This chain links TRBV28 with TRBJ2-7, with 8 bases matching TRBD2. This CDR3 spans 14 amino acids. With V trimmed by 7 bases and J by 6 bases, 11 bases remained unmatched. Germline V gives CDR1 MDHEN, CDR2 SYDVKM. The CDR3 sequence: CASIIGAGALEQYF. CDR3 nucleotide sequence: TGTGCCAGCATAATAGGAGCGGGAGCTCTCGAGCAGTACTTC.

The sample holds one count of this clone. CDR3 sequence: CASSYQGTGVTEAFF. CDR3 sequence (DNA): TGTGCCAGCAGTTACCAGGGTACAGGGGTCACTGAAGCTTTCTTT. The V call is TRBV6-5, the J call TRBJ1-1; 7 bases are a match to TRBD1. The CDR3 extends over 15 amino acids. The germline V gene has CDR1 MNHEY and CDR2 SVGAGI. The ends lost 2 bases at V and 4 bases at J; junction bases unmatched: 7.